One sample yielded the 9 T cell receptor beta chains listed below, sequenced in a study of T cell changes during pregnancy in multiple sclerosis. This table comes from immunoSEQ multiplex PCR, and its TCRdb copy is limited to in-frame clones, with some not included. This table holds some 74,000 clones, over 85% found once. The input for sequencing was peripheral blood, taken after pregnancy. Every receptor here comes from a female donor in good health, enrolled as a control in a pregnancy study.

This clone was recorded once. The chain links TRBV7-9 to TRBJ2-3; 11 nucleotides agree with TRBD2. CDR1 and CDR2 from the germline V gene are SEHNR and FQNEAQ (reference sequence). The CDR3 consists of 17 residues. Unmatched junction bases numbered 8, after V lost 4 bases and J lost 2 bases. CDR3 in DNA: TGTGCCAGCAGCTCCCGACTAGCGGGACAACTCACAGATACGCAGTATTTT. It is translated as CASSSRLAGQLTDTQYF.

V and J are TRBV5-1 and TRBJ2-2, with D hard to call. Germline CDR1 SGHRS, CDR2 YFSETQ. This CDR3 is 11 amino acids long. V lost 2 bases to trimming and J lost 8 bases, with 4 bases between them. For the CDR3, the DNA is TGCGCCAGCAGCTTCCGGGGGGAGCTGTTTTTT. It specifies CASSFRGELFF.

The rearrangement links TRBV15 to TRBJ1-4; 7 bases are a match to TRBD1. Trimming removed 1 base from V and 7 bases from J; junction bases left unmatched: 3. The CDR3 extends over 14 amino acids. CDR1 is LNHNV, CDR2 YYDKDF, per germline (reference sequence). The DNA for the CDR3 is TGTGCCACCAGCAGAGGACAGGGTACTGAAAAACTGTTTTTT. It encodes CATSRGQGTEKLFF. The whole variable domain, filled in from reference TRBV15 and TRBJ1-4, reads DAMVIQNPRYQVTQFGKPVTLSCSQTLNHNVMYWYQQKSSQAPKLLFHYYDKDFNNEADTPDNFQSRRPNTSFCFLDIRSPGLGDTAMYLCATSRGQGTEKLFFGSGTQLSVL.

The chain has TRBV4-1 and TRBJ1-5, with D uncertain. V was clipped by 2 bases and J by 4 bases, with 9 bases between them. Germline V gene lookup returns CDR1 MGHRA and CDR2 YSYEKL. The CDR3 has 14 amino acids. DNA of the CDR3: TGCGCCAGCAGCCAACCAGGAAGGAATCAGCCCCAGCATTTT. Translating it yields CASSQPGRNQPQHF.

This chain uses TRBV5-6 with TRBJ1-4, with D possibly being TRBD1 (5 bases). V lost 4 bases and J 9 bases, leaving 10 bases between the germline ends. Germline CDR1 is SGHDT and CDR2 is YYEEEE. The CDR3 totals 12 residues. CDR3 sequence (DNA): TGTGCCAGCAGCGGGGGAGGGAAAAAACTGTTTTTT. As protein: CASSGGGKKLFF.

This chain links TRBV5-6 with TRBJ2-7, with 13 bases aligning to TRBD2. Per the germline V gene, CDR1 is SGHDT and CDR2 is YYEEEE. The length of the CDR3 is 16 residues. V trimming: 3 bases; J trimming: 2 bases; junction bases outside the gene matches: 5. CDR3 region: CASSSETSGGPYEQYF. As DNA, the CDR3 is TGTGCCAGCAGCTCCGAGACTAGCGGGGGGCCCTACGAGCAGTACTTC.

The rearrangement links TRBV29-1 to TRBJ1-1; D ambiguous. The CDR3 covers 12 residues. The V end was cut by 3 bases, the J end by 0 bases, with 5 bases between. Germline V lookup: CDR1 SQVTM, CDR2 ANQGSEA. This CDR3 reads CSVDGVNTEAFF. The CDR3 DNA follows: TGCAGCGTTGACGGTGTGAACACTGAAGCTTTCTTT.

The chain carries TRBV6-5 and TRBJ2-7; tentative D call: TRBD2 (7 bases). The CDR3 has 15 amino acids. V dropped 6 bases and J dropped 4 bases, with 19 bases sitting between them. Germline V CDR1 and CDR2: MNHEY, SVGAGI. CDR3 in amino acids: CASRARGAGNYEQYF. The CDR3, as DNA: TGTGCCAGCAGGGCCCGGGGGGCGGGTAATTACGAGCAGTACTTC.

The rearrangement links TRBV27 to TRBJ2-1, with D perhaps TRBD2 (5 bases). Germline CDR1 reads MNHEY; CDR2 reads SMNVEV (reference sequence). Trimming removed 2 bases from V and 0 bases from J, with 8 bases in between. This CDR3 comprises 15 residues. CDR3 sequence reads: CASSLGGSSYNEQFF. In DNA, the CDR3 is TGTGCCAGCAGTTTAGGAGGAAGCTCCTACAATGAGCAGTTCTTC.